This TCR beta chain was retrieved from a study of regulatory T cells in long-lasting Graves disease (TCRdb year 2021). For the study in its entirety: Persistent Graves' disease was defined as antithyroid drug treatment for over 5 years with persistently positive TSH receptor autoantibodies. A total of about 33 samples underwent TCR sequencing, from some 13 patients with persistent Graves' disease and 20 or so patients with newly diagnosed Graves' disease. The study was conducted in China and was registered as a clinical trial. On average, persistent Graves' disease patients in the clinical cohort had been on antithyroid drugs for about 9.7 years. Persistent Graves' disease patients were compared with newly diagnosed Graves' disease patients by peripheral blood TCR sequencing and RNA sequencing. The study at large found these results: More public clonotypes were shared among persistent patients (over 2,500) than among newly diagnosed patients (966). Only peripheral blood was studied, because thyroid tissue, the primary lesion, was inaccessible. The authors acknowledged the small sample size as a limitation that may reduce accuracy. Sequencing and analysis were restricted to the TCR beta chain. Preferential use of TRBV28, TRBJ1-2 and TRBJ2-5 was observed in persistent disease, whereas TRBV20-1 and TRBJ2-1 were favored in newly diagnosed disease. Persistent Graves' disease patients showed lower TCR Shannon entropy and fewer highly expanded clones than newly diagnosed patients, suggesting clonal expansion.

The receptor library was made with multiplex PCR. Sequenced using an Illumina HiSeq 4000. TCR beta libraries were built with iRepertoire HTBI primers and Arm-PCR amplification of CDR3 regions. Gel purification was performed on PCR products prior to sequencing. The paper's processing steps were these. Gene usage analysis of CDR3 amino acid clonotypes used the 55 to 65 TRBV and about 14 TRBJ segments found across samples. COPE and FqMerger were used to merge filtered high-quality paired reads into contigs. BLAST was used to align contigs to IMGT TRBV, TRBD and TRBJ reference genes, with CDR3 defined following IMGT. Any clonotype with a frequency above 0.1% was counted as a highly expanded clone. Shannon entropy was used to measure repertoire diversity, and the Gini coefficient was used to measure V-J evenness. Clonotypes shared by more than one individual were considered public. TCRdb itself trimmed the public reads at Q25 with fastp, ran MiXCR and retained productive beta chains. Entries are consolidated by CDR3 protein sequence, retaining the most common genes and DNA. TCRdb, not the original authors, processed these V and J calls. This sample lists around 400,000 distinct CDR3 sequences; 20% to 25% were detected once. Around an eighth of the sample is taken by the ten largest.

This clonotype was observed many times. No antigen is known for it. The input lacks base qualities; no much larger clone sits a single base away. The CDR3, from cysteine to phenylalanine, totals 14 residues. The CDR3 DNA has 42 bases and is translated from base 1. CDR1 MDHEN and CDR2 SYDVKM are derived from the germline V gene. The germline ends are 12 bases apart after V is trimmed by 1 base and J by 11 bases. Reading the label with the study, this specimen's time point is: persistent/refractory GD, antithyroid drugs over 5 years with positive TRAb. For both TCR sequencing and RNA sequencing, RNA was extracted from PBMCs in TRIzol. The diagnosis of Graves' disease was made according to American Thyroid Association guidelines. The patients came from an endocrinology department in Xi'an, China. From each patient, roughly 9 milliliters of peripheral blood was collected into an EDTA anticoagulant tube. Ficoll Paque Plus density gradient separation was used to isolate PBMCs, and no additional T cell sorting was done. An Agilent 2100 Bioanalyzer and agarose gel were used to check RNA quality, while a NanoDrop 2000 measured RNA concentration.

Material: peripheral blood mononuclear cells (PBMCs), obtained when the disease was refractory, from a patient treated with antithyroid drugs. This TCR derives from a female donor with Graves disease. Here the chain combines TRBV28 and TRBJ1-6, with TRBD1 perhaps the D gene, on 5 matching bases. The DNA sequence follows: TGTGCCAGCAGTTTATCTAGGGGTTTTGCACCCCTCCACTTT. This gives the protein CASSLSRGFAPLHF. The CDR3 plus the reference TRBV28 and TRBJ1-6 genes for the other parts give the full variable domain: DVKVTQSSRYLVKRTGEKVFLECVQDMDHENMFWYRQDPGLGLRLIYFSYDVKMKEKGDIPEGYSVSREKKERFSLILESASTNQTSMYLCASSLSRGFAPLHFGNGTRLTVT.